This T cell receptor (beta chain) was identified in a study of T-cell memory formation after mild COVID-19. Study-level results: Among contracting clones, CD4+ were mainly CM/EM and CD8+ enriched in EMRA.

TCRdb called the 5' RACE reads again in MiXCR, with one record for every CDR3 protein. The sample has approximately 88,000 distinct CDR3 sequences, roughly 25% seen once. This clonotype came up a few times. The antigen is not known. The material sequenced was PBMCs or a T cell subset sorted from them (not recorded which). The source of this sequence is a man younger than 30 who had mild COVID-19 (a few samples of this study predate the infection). Cell type and time point are not known.

DNA for the CDR3: TGCAGCGTGCGACATGACAGATTAAACACCGGGGAGCTGTTTTTT. It encodes CSVRHDRLNTGELFF. The rearrangement uses TRBV29-1 and TRBJ2-2; tentative D call: TRBD1 (5 bases). V was trimmed by 6 bases and J by 2 bases, leaving 16 bases between them. The CDR3 consists of 15 residues. Germline assignment: CDR1 SQVTM and CDR2 ANQGSEA.